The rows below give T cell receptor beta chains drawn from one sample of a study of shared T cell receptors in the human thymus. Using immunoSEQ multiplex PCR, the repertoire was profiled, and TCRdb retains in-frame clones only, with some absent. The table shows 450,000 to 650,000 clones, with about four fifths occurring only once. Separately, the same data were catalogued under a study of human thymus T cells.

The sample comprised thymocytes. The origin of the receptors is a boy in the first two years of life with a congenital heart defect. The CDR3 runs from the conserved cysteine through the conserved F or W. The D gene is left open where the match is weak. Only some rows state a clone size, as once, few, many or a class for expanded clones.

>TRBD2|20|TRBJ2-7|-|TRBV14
TGTGCCAGCAGCCAAGATTCCCCCGGACTAGCGGGAGGAAGCTCCTACGAGCAGTACTTC
CASSQDSPGLAGGSSYEQYF
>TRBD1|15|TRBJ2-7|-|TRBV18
TGTGCCAGCTCACCGCCCGGGACAGGGTCCTACGAGCAGTACTTC
CASSPPGTGSYEQYF
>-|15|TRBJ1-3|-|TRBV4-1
TGCGCCAGCAGTCTAAACCACAGGGAAGGAAACACCATATATTTT
CASSLNHREGNTIYF
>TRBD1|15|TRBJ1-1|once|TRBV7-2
TGTGCCAGCAGCTTATCCCAGGGGGCGCGAACTGAAGCTTTCTTT
CASSLSQGARTEAFF
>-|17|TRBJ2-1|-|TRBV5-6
TGTGCCAGCAGCAAACGAGGGCCCCTAAGGGTCTACAATGAGCAGTTCTTC
CASSKRGPLRVYNEQFF
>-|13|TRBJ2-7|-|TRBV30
TGTGCCTGGGGTAGGAGGTCCACCTACGAGCAGTACTTC
CAWGRRSTYEQYF
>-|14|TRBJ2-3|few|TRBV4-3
TGCGCCAGCAGCCCTGGGACTAGCACAGATACGCAGTATTTT
CASSPGTSTDTQYF
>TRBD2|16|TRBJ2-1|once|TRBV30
TGTGCCTGGTCTCATCGGGAGGACTGGTCCTACAATGAGCAGTTCTTC
CAWSHREDWSYNEQFF
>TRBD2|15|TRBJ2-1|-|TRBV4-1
TGCGCCAGCAGCCATCTTAGCGGGTCCTACAATGAGCAGTTCTTC
CASSHLSGSYNEQFF
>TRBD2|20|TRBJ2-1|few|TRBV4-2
TGTGCCAGCAGCCAAGTTTGCCGGGCTAGCGGGAGGGCCACGGCCAATGAGCAGTTCTTC
CASSQVCRASGRATANEQFF
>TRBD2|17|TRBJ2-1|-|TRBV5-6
TGTGCCAGCAGCATGGGACTAGCGGGATGGTTGGACAATGAGCAGTTCTTC
CASSMGLAGWLDNEQFF
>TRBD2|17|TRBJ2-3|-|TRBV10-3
TGTGCCATCAGTGGAGGACTAGCGGGAGGGGGGACAGATACGCAGTATTTT
CAISGGLAGGGTDTQYF
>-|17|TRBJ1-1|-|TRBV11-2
TGTGCCAGCAGCTTAGATGGGCGGGGGGCGGTTCGCACTGAAGCTTTCTTT
CASSLDGRGAVRTEAFF
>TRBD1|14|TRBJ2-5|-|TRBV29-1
TGCAGCGTCCCCGGGACAGGGGGCTCGGAGACCCAGTACTTC
CSVPGTGGSETQYF
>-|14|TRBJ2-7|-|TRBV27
TGTGCCAGCAGTTCGCGGAGTAGGTCCTACGAGCAGTACTTC
CASSSRSRSYEQYF
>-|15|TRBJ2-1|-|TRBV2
TGTGCCCATAGAGGAATGGGTTGGGGCTTCAATGAGCAGTTCTTC
CAHRGMGWGFNEQFF
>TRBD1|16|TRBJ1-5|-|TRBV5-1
TGCGCCAGCAGCTTGGGACAGGGGAGTGGGGATCAGCCCCAGCATTTT
CASSLGQGSGDQPQHF
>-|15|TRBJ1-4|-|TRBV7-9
TGTGCCAGCAGCTTAGCAGCGGACGTAGGAGAAAAACTGTTTTTT
CASSLAADVGEKLFF
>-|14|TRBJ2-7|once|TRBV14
TGTGCCAGCAGCCGTCACAGGGGACTCTACGAGCAGTACTTC
CASSRHRGLYEQYF
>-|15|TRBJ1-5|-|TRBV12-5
TGTGCTAGTGGTTTGGGCTGGACACCTTGGGAACCCCAGCATTTT
CASGLGWTPWEPQHF
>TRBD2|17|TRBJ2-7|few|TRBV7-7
TGTGCCAGCAGATACGGACTAGCGGGTGACCACTCCTACGAGCAGTACTTC
CASRYGLAGDHSYEQYF
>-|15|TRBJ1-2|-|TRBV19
TGTGCCAGTAGTACCCCCAGTGGGGGGTCCTATGGCTACACCTTC
CASSTPSGGSYGYTF
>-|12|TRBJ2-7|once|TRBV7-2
TGTGCCAGCACCCTTGGGAGCTACGAGCAGTACTTC
CASTLGSYEQYF
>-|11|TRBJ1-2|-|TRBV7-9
TGTGCCAGCAGTAGATACTATGGCTACACCTTC
CASSRYYGYTF
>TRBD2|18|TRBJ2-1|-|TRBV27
TGTGCCAGTCGTACCGGACTAGCGGGAGGGCCGGCCTACAATGAGCAGTTCTTC
CASRTGLAGGPAYNEQFF
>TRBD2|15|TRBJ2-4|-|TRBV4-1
TGCGCCAGCAGCCAAGATCGGGGGGTTGAGAACATTCAGTACTTC
CASSQDRGVENIQYF
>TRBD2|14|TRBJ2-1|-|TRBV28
TGTGCCAGCACGTGCGTTTCGGGGGGATATGAGCAGTTCTTC
CASTCVSGGYEQFF
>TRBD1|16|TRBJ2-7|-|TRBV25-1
TGTGCCAGCAGTGAGGGGACAGGGCCAACATTCTACGAGCAGTACTTC
CASSEGTGPTFYEQYF
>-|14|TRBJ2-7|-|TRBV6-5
TGTGCCAGCAGCCCCCTTGGACAGCCCTTCGAGCAGTACTTC
CASSPLGQPFEQYF
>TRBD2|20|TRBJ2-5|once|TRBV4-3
TGCGCCAGCAGCCCCCACAGGGGCCGGGTAGCGGGAGGGCCTGAAGAGACCCAGTACTTC
CASSPHRGRVAGGPEETQYF
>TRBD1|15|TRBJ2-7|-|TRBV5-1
TGCGCCAGCAGCCCCGACCGCGCAGGGGGCTGCGAGCAGTACTTC
CASSPDRAGGCEQYF
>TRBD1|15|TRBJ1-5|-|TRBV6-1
TGTGCCAGCAGTGAAGACAGGGGGCGATGTCAGCCCCAGCATTTT
CASSEDRGRCQPQHF
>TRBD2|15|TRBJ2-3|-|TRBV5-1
TGCGCCAGCAGTCTAGCGGGAGGTAGCACAGATACGCAGTATTTT
CASSLAGGSTDTQYF
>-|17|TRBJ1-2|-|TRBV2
TGTGCCAGCAGCACGATAGAGGTCAGGGGTGGGAACTATGGCTACACCTTC
CASSTIEVRGGNYGYTF
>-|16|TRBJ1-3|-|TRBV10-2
TGCGCCAGCAGTGAGTCGGGACTGCGCTCTGGAAACACCATATATTTT
CASSESGLRSGNTIYF
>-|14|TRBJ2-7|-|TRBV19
TGTGCCAGTAGTCCGGACACCAGCTCCTACGAGCAGTACTTC
CASSPDTSSYEQYF
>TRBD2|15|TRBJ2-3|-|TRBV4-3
TGCGCCAGCAGCCAGGGGAGGCGGACACGGGAGGCGCAGTATTTT
CASSQGRRTREAQYF
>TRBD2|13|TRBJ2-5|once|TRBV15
TGTGCCACCGGTAGCGGGAGATCCGAGACCCAGTACTTC
CATGSGRSETQYF
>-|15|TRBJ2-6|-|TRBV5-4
TGTGCCAGTAAAGTAGGACACCCCGGGGCCAACGTCCTGACTTTC
CASKVGHPGANVLTF
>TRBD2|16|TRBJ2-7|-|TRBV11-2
TGTGCCAGCATCCCAGGGGGTCTAGCGGGAGTTTGCGAGCAGTACTTC
CASIPGGLAGVCEQYF
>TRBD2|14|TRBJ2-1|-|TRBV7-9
TGTGCCAGCAGCTCGGTAACTAGCGGCAATGAGCAGTTCTTC
CASSSVTSGNEQFF
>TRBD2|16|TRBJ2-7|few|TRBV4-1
TGCGCCAGCAGCCAGACACCCCGGGAGGGGATGGGCGAGCAGTACTTC
CASSQTPREGMGEQYF
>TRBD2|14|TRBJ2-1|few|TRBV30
TGTGCCTGGAAACTAGCGGAGGCCTACAATGAGCAGTTCTTC
CAWKLAEAYNEQFF
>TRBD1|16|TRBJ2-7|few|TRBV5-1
TGCGCCAGCAGCTTGGCCCGGACAGGGGGCGCCTACGAGCAGTACTTC
CASSLARTGGAYEQYF
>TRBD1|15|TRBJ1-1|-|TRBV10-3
TGTGCCATCAGTGAAGCGGACAGGGGTGGGACTGAAGCTTTCTTT
CAISEADRGGTEAFF
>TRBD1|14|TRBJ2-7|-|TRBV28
TGTGCCAGCAGTCCGGGGACAGGGGCCCACGAGCAGTACTTC
CASSPGTGAHEQYF
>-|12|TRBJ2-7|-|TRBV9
TGTGCCAGCAGCGCCCAGATTGACGAGCAGTACTTC
CASSAQIDEQYF
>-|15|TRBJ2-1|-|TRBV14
TGTGCCAGCAGCCAAGATCGGGCGCTGCGGGATGAGCAGTTCTTC
CASSQDRALRDEQFF
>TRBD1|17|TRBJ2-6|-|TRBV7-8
TGTGCCAGCAGTTCTAGGGGGCCCTATCCTGGGGCCAACGTCCTGACTTTC
CASSSRGPYPGANVLTF
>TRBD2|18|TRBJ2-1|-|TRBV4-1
TGCGCCAGCAGTCGCCTGCTCAGGGGGGCTAGCGGGAGACATGAGCAGTTCTTC
CASSRLLRGASGRHEQFF
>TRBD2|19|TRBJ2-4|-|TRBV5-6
TGTGCCAGCACCCCCAACGGACTAGCGGGAGGACGAGCCAAAAACATTCAGTACTTC
CASTPNGLAGGRAKNIQYF
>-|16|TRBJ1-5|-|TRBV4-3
TGCGCCAGCAGCCAAGGGCCTCCTTCTAGCAATCAGCCCCAGCATTTT
CASSQGPPSSNQPQHF